The 18 T cell receptor beta chains given below trace back to one sample, sequenced in a study of T cell responses to AZD1222 COVID-19 vaccine. TCRdb's copy holds only in-frame clones and misses some; the assay was immunoSEQ multiplex PCR. The table records 30,000 to 35,000 clones, 88% of them present only once. The sequences come from peripheral blood, collected 28 days after the second AZD1222 dose. The source is an adult who received the AZD1222 COVID-19 vaccine.

The rearrangement joins TRBV3-1 (or the pseudogene TRBV3-2) to TRBJ1-6; D might be TRBD1 (5 bases). The ends were cut back, 6 bases at V and 9 bases at J, with 24 bases in the middle. Per germline, CDR1 LGHDT and CDR2 YNNKEL (reference sequence). The CDR3 spans 17 residues. CDR3 bases: TGTGCCAGCAGACCCCCTGCAGGGCAGGGCGTATCTTCACCCCTCCACTTT. Its protein product is CASRPPAGQGVSSPLHF.

V usage is TRBV18 and J usage is TRBJ2-2; D is unclear. V lost 3 bases and J 1 base, leaving 6 bases between the germline ends. Per germline, CDR1 KGHSH and CDR2 LQKENI. The CDR3 spans 14 residues. The CDR3 reads CASSPRQNTGELFF. CDR3 in DNA: TGTGCCAGCTCACCTAGACAGAACACCGGGGAGCTGTTTTTT.

The V and J genes are TRBV4-3 and TRBJ2-1; D is perhaps TRBD1 (6 bases). This CDR3 region has 16 residues. The ends were cut back, 0 bases at V and 8 bases at J, with 17 bases in the middle. The germline V gene encodes CDR1 LGHNA and CDR2 YSLEER. Here the CDR3 reads CASSQDLAGVTDEQFF. As DNA, the CDR3 is TGCGCCAGCAGCCAAGATCTGGCAGGGGTCACGGATGAGCAGTTCTTC.

This chain connects TRBV19 to TRBJ2-5; TRBD1 is a possible D gene (7 bases). The germline V gene encodes CDR1 LNHDA and CDR2 SQIVND (reference sequence). V lost 1 base, J lost 4 bases, and 22 bases lay in between. The CDR3 extends over 18 amino acids. The CDR3 bases are TGTGCCAGTAGTATAGGGGGCGCGAGACAGGGAGGTACAGAGACCCAGTACTTC. Translated: CASSIGGARQGGTETQYF.

The gene calls are TRBV7-8 and TRBJ2-5; possible D gene TRBD1, 5 bases. Looked up from germline, CDR1 is SGHVS and CDR2 is FQNEAQ. The CDR3 loop spans 13 amino acids. V was shortened by 4 bases and J by 2 bases, with 8 bases between the two germline ends. In DNA form, the CDR3 reads TGTGCCAGCAGCTCAGACAGTCAAGAGACCCAGTACTTC. It yields the protein CASSSDSQETQYF.

The chain couples TRBV14 to TRBJ2-1; no clear D gene. Deletions cut 2 bases from V and 14 bases from J, with 13 bases between. The V gene's germline CDR1 is SGHDN and CDR2 FVKESK. CDR3 length: 12 amino acids. CDR3 DNA sequence: TGTGCCAGCAGCCAATACTCCCCGGCGGAGTTCTTC. It translates to CASSQYSPAEFF.

This sequence joins TRBV19 and TRBJ1-4, with a weak D call TRBD1 (5 bases). Deletions cut 7 bases from V and 3 bases from J, with 12 bases between. In germline, CDR1 is LNHDA, CDR2 SQIVND (reference sequence). This CDR3 contains 14 residues. CDR3 loop: CASTPGTPNEKLFF. CDR3 in DNA: TGTGCCAGTACGCCGGGGACGCCTAATGAAAAACTGTTTTTT. Full variable domain (remainder filled in from reference TRBV19 and TRBJ1-4): DGGITQSPKYLFRKEGQNVTLSCEQNLNHDAMYWYRQDPGQGLRLIYYSQIVNDFQKGDIAEGYSVSREKKESFPLTVTSAQKNPTAFYLCASTPGTPNEKLFFGSGTQLSVL.

CDR3 sequence (DNA): TGTGCCAGCAGTTACTCGCTCTATGGGGGAAACAATCAGCCCCAGCATTTT. Translation: CASSYSLYGGNNQPQHF. This chain joins TRBV6-2 or TRBV6-3 and TRBJ1-5, with a tentative D call TRBD1 (5 bases). This CDR3 region has 17 residues. Per the germline V gene, CDR1 is MNHEY and CDR2 is SVGEGT. V gave up 0 bases and J gave up 3 bases, with 15 bases separating them.

This chain links TRBV5-1 with TRBJ2-7, with D perhaps TRBD1 or TRBD2 (5 bases each). The CDR3 is made up of 14 amino acids. Germline lookup yields CDR1 SGHRS and CDR2 YFSETQ. V was pared by 2 bases and J by 0 bases, with 9 bases between. CDR3 amino acids: CASSLRGVSYEQYF. As DNA, the CDR3 is TGCGCCAGCAGCTTACGAGGGGTCTCCTACGAGCAGTACTTC.

The gene calls are TRBV29-1 and TRBJ2-6; D is unclear. Trimming removed 4 bases at V and 6 bases at J, with 13 bases between. The CDR3 consists of 14 residues. Germline loops: CDR1 SQVTM, CDR2 ANQGSEA. This chain's CDR3 is CSVVQSRSANVLTF. In nucleotides, the CDR3 is TGCAGCGTTGTCCAGTCCCGGTCGGCCAACGTCCTGACTTTC.

V gene TRBV4-2 combines with J gene TRBJ1-1, with 7 bases fitting TRBD1. J was trimmed by 1 base and V by 3 bases; bases with no gene match: 17. Germline values: CDR1 LGHNA, CDR2 YNFKEQ. The CDR3 spans 19 residues. CDR3 sequence reads: CASSQGAGTVLTKNTEAFF. CDR3 nucleotides: TGTGCCAGCAGCCAGGGAGCCGGGACAGTACTAACAAAGAACACTGAAGCTTTCTTT.

This sequence joins TRBV19 and TRBJ1-1; D is possibly TRBD1 (5 bases). Trimming took off 1 base at V and 3 bases at J, with 12 bases between the two ends. This CDR3 has 15 residues. Germline V CDR1 and CDR2: LNHDA, SQIVND (reference sequence). CDR3 DNA: TGTGCCAGTAGTATAGGGGGACGGTTCTACACTGAAGCTTTCTTT. It codes for CASSIGGRFYTEAFF. Supplemented by reference TRBV19 and TRBJ1-1, the full variable domain reads DGGITQSPKYLFRKEGQNVTLSCEQNLNHDAMYWYRQDPGQGLRLIYYSQIVNDFQKGDIAEGYSVSREKKESFPLTVTSAQKNPTAFYLCASSIGGRFYTEAFFGQGTRLTVV.

The genes are TRBV9 and TRBJ1-1, with D possibly TRBD1 on 6 matching bases. Germline V gene lookup returns CDR1 SGDLS and CDR2 YYNGEE. CDR3 length: 14 residues. V lost 3 bases and J lost 0, with 9 bases in between. The CDR3 is CASSADSVNTEAFF. The CDR3 region has the DNA TGTGCCAGCAGCGCGGACAGCGTGAACACTGAAGCTTTCTTT.

This chain uses TRBV3-1 (or the pseudogene TRBV3-2) with TRBJ2-7, with 8 bases lining up with TRBD1. The CDR3 covers 12 residues. Germline V gene lookup returns CDR1 LGHDT and CDR2 YNNKEL (reference sequence). V trimming: 1 base; J trimming: 9 bases; junction bases outside the gene matches: 2. CDR3 sequence: CASSQADRGQYF. The CDR3 nucleotides read TGTGCCAGCAGCCAAGCCGACAGGGGGCAGTACTTC.

This chain links TRBV6-5 with TRBJ1-1, with D maybe TRBD1 (6 bases). Germline assignment: CDR1 MNHEY and CDR2 SVGAGI. V was shortened by 0 bases and J by 10 bases, with 9 bases between the two germline ends. This CDR3 spans 12 amino acids. CDR3 residues: CASSYSTGIAFF. For the CDR3, the DNA is TGTGCCAGCAGTTACTCTACAGGGATAGCTTTCTTT.

The chain uses TRBV27 and TRBJ1-4; D remains ambiguous. V was shortened by 2 bases and J by 8 bases, with 15 bases between the two germline ends. Germline-derived CDR1 and CDR2 are MNHEY and SMNVEV (reference sequence). The CDR3 contains 15 residues. This CDR3 is CASSLNPAAREKLFF. CDR3 DNA: TGTGCCAGCAGTTTAAACCCGGCCGCGAGGGAAAAACTGTTTTTT.

The chain carries TRBV20-1 and TRBJ2-1, with D unresolved. The germline gives CDR1 DFQATT, CDR2 SNEGSKA (reference sequence). There are 10 residues in the CDR3. V was shortened by 0 bases and J by 6 bases, with 0 bases between the two germline ends. CDR3 amino acids: CSARDNEQFF. The CDR3 DNA is TGCAGTGCTAGAGACAATGAGCAGTTCTTC.

This clone was counted between two and nine times. The V call is TRBV7-2, the J call TRBJ2-2; TRBD1 might be the D (5 bases). There are 13 residues in the CDR3. Germline-derived CDR1 and CDR2 are SGHTA and FQGNSA. V lost 6 bases and J lost 7, with 12 bases in between. Written as DNA, the CDR3 is TGTGCCAGCAGGGATCAGGGTTACGGGGAGCTGTTTTTT. It is translated as CASRDQGYGELFF.